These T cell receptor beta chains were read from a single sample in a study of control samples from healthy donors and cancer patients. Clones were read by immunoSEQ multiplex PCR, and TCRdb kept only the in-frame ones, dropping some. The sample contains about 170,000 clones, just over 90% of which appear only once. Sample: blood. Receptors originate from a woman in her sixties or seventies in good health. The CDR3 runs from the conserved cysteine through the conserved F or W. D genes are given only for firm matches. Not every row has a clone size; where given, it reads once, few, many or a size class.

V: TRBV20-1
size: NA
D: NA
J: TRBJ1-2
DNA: TGCAGAGCTAGGGGGGTAGATGGCTACACCTTC
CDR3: CRARGVDGYTF

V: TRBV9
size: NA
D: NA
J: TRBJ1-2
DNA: TGTGCCAGCAGCCCGAGTGGGGGGCACTATACGTATGGCTACACCTTC
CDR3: CASSPSGGHYTYGYTF

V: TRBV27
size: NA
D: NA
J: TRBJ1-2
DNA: TGTGCCAGCAGTGGATACAGGCTTTCGAGTAACTATGGCTACACCTTC
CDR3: CASSGYRLSSNYGYTF

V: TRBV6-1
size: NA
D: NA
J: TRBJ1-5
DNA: TGTGCCAGCAGTGAAGCGCAAGGGGGGGGGCAGCCCCAGCATTTT
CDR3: CASSEAQGGGQPQHF

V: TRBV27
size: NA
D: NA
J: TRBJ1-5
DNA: TGTGCCAGCAGTCCCACCCTTACACGTCAGCCCCAGCATTTT
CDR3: CASSPTLTRQPQHF

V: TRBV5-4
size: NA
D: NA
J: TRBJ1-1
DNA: TGTGCCAGCAGCTTGGAGCTAAGGGGGAACACTGAAGCTTTCTTT
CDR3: CASSLELRGNTEAFF

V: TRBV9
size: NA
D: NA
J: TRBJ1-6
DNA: TGTGCCAGCAGCGGCATCGGGATGTCGTTTGGTTCACCCCTCCACTTT
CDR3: CASSGIGMSFGSPLHF

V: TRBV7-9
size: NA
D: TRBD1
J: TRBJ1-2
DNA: TGTGCCAGCAGCTTAGGAAGAAAGGGCAGGGGGGAGCCTAACTATGGCTACACCTTC
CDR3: CASSLGRKGRGEPNYGYTF

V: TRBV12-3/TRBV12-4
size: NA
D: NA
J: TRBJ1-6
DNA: TGTGCCAGCAGTTTCTACGGTAATTCACCCCTCCACTTT
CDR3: CASSFYGNSPLHF

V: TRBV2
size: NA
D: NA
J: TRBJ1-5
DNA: TGTGCCAGCAGTGGAGAGACAGGAGGTCAGCCCCAGCATTTT
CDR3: CASSGETGGQPQHF

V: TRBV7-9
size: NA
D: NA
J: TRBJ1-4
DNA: TGTGCCAGCAGCTTAGAGGGACTAAGGGGGTACGAAAAACTGTTTTTT
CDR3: CASSLEGLRGYEKLFF

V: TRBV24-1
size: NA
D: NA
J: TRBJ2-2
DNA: TGTGCCACCAGTGTAGGGGAGGCCGGGGAGCTGTTTTTT
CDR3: CATSVGEAGELFF

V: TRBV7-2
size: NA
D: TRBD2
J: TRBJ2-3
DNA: TGTGCCAGCAGCACCATGACTAGCGGGGGGGCAGATACGCAGTATTTT
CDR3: CASSTMTSGGADTQYF

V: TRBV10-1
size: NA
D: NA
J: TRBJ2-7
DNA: TGCGCCAGCAGTGATGCTAGCCTCTTCCCCTACGAGCAGTACTTC
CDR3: CASSDASLFPYEQYF

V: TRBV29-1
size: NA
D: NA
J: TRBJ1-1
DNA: TGCAGCGTTGTGAGGGGTGCGAACACTGAAGCTTTCTTT
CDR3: CSVVRGANTEAFF

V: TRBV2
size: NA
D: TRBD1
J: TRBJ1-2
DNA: TGTGCCAGCAGTGTTCGCCCCTCCGTAGGACAGGGCACTGGCTACACCTTC
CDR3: CASSVRPSVGQGTGYTF

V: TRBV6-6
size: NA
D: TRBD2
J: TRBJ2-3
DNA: TGTGCCAGCAGTTACTCCGCGGGGGTGGGTACGCAGTATTTT
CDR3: CASSYSAGVGTQYF

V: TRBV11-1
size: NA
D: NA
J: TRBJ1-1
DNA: TGTGCCAGCAGCTTAGCCAGGAGCACTGAAGCTTTCTTT
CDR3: CASSLARSTEAFF

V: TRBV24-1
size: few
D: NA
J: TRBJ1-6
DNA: TGTGCCACCAGTGACAGGGGCAATTCACCCCTCCACTTT
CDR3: CATSDRGNSPLHF

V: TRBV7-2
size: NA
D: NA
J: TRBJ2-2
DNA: TGTGCCAGCAGCTTACTAGGACCGCTAACCGGGGAGCTGTTTTTT
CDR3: CASSLLGPLTGELFF

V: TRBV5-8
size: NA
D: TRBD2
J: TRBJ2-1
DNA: TGTGCCAGCAGCCCGACTAGCGGGGCTGACTACAATGAGCAGTTCTTC
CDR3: CASSPTSGADYNEQFF

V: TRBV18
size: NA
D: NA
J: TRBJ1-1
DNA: TGTGCCAGCTGTCCCGGTCAGAACACTGAAGCTTTCTTT
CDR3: CASCPGQNTEAFF

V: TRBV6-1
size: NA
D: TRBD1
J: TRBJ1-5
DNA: TGTGCCAGCAGTGACCGGACAGGGAGGCAGCCCCAGCATTTT
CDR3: CASSDRTGRQPQHF

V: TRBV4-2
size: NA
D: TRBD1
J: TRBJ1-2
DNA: TGTGCCAGCAGCCAAGAACGGGACAGACGGTTCTATGGCTACACCTTC
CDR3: CASSQERDRRFYGYTF

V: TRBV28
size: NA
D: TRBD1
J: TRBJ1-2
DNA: TGTGCCAGCATTGGGCGGGGCAGGGGGCTACATGGCTACACCTTC
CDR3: CASIGRGRGLHGYTF

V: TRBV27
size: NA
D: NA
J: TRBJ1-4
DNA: TGTGCCAGCAGCCTTTGGGGGGCCGGGGCAACTAATGAAAAACTGTTTTTT
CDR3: CASSLWGAGATNEKLFF

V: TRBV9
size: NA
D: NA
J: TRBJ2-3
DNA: TGTGCCAGCAGCAGGCTCGGGGGTGGCACAGATACGCAGTATTTT
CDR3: CASSRLGGGTDTQYF

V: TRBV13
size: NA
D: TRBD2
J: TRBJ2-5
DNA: TGTGCCAGCAGCTTTCTAGCGGGGGGGCCTCGGCAAGAGACCCAGTACTTC
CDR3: CASSFLAGGPRQETQYF

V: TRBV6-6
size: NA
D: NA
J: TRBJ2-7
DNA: TGTGCCAGCAGTAAACAACAGGGAAGAAATAGGAACGAGCAGTACTTC
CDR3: CASSKQQGRNRNEQYF

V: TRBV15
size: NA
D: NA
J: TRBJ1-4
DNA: TGTGCCACCAGCAGAGGCAGCTCAACTAATGAAAAACTGTTTTTT
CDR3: CATSRGSSTNEKLFF

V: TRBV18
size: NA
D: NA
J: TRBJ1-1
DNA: TGTGCCAGCTCACCAACGGCAGGACCCTTCATCAACACTGAAGCTTTCTTT
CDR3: CASSPTAGPFINTEAFF

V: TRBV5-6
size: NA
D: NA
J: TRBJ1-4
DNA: TGTGCCAGCGGTGGCATGGGGGGCAGAAATGAAAAACTGTTTTTT
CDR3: CASGGMGGRNEKLFF

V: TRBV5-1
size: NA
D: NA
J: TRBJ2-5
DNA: TGCGCCAGCACCCTTACCTTGGGGGCAGAAGAGACCCAGTACTTC
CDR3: CASTLTLGAEETQYF

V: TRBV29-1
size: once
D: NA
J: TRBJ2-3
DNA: TGCAGCGTACAACACCGTTTGGACGCTCTAACAGATACGCAGTATTTT
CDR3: CSVQHRLDALTDTQYF

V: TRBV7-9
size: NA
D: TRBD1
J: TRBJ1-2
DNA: TGTGCCAGCAGCTTAGCCGCAGGGGGCATGGGTCGATATGGCTACACCTTC
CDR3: CASSLAAGGMGRYGYTF

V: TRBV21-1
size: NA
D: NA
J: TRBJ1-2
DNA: TGTGCCCCCCCGTGCAGTTGGCATGGCTACACCTTC
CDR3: CAPPCSWHGYTF

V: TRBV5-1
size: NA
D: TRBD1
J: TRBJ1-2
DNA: TGCGCCAGCAGCTTCGGGACAGGGGCTAATGGCTACACCTTC
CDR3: CASSFGTGANGYTF

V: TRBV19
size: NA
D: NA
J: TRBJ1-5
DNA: TGTGCCAGTAGTATGGGTGGGGGGGCCGAAGCCCAGCATTTT
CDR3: CASSMGGGAEAQHF

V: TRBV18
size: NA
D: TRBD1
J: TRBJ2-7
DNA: TGTGCCAGCTCCGGAATGGGACAGGTCCACGAGCAGTACTTC
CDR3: CASSGMGQVHEQYF

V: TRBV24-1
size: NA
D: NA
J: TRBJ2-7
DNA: TGTGCCACCAGTGAGTGTGCCCCGGGACAAGGGACCAGAGCCAGCCCCTACGAGCAGTACTTC
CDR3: CATSECAPGQGTRASPYEQYF

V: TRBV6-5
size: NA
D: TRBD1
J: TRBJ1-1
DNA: TGTGCCAGCAGTCTGCCGGGACAGCTAACTGAAGCTTTCTTT
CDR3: CASSLPGQLTEAFF

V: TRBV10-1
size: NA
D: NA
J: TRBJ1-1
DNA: TGCGCCAGCAGTGAGTTAGAGGGAATGAGAACTGAAGCTTTCTTT
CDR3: CASSELEGMRTEAFF

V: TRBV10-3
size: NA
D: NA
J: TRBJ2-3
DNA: TGTGCCATCAGTGGGGGAGATACGCAGTATTTT
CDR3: CAISGGDTQYF

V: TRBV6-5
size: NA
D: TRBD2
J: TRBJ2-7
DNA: TGTGCCAGCAGATATAGCGGGGGGAGCTCCTACGAGCAGTACTTC
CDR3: CASRYSGGSSYEQYF

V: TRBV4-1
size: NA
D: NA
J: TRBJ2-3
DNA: TGCGCCAGCAGCCAGGGGCCGGATACGCAGTATTTT
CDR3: CASSQGPDTQYF

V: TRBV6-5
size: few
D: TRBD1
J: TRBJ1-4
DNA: TGTGCCAGCAGTCGTGCCGGGACAGGCAATGAAAAACTGTTTTTT
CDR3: CASSRAGTGNEKLFF

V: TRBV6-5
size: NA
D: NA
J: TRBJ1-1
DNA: TGTGCCAGCAAAGACCGCGACAATATGAACACTGAAGCTTTCTTT
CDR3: CASKDRDNMNTEAFF